This TCR beta chain was observed in a study of blood T cell repertoires in COVID-19. Study summary: Acute and convalescent COVID-19 specimens originated in the United States, Italy and Spain. Nucleic acid was either cDNA or gDNA, and it came from T cells, B-cell-depleted T cells, or PBMCs.

Which cohort a participant joined came from the clinical history participants gave. This table comes from immunoSEQ multiplex PCR, and its TCRdb copy is limited to in-frame clones, with some not included. This sample has 150,000 to 200,000 clones, with approximately 89% found just once. Germline V gene sequence: CDR1 SQVTM, CDR2 ANQGSEA. Trimming cost V 4 bases and J 4 bases, with 14 bases left between them. CDR3 size: 15 residues. This clonotype was obtained from a man aged 40-55 years who had recovered from COVID-19. Sequencing was performed on PBMCs or T cells enriched from blood (not recorded which). The chain carries TRBV29-1 and TRBJ2-6, with D possibly matching TRBD1 (5 bases). The CDR3 coding sequence is TGCAGCGTTGTTTTTCAGGGAACGGGGGCCAACGTCCTGACTTTC. Translation: CSVVFQGTGANVLTF.